This TCR beta chain was retrieved from a study of response to subunit inactivated influenza vaccine. Overall study results and limits: It was the authors' suggestion that each seasonal influenza vaccination recruits few new T cells.

MiXCR, run by TCRdb on the RT-PCR reads, gives a single entry per CDR3 protein. The sample shows some 600,000 distinct CDR3 sequences, 13% to 15% of them seen only once. In its sample, this clonotype was seen a few times. What it binds is not known. Sequencing used PBMCs from blood, obtained 14 days before vaccination. This clonotype was obtained from a man in his fifties who received an inactivated influenza vaccine.

CDR3 nucleotide sequence: TGTGCCAGCAGCTTAGAGGGCCCGCGGGATTCACCCCTCCACTTT. This encodes CASSLEGPRDSPLHF. V usage is TRBV7-9 and J usage is TRBJ1-6; D remains ambiguous. This CDR3 is 15 amino acids long. V was trimmed by 1 base and J by 8 bases, leaving 12 bases between them. Germline CDR1 and CDR2: SEHNR and FQNEAQ (reference sequence).